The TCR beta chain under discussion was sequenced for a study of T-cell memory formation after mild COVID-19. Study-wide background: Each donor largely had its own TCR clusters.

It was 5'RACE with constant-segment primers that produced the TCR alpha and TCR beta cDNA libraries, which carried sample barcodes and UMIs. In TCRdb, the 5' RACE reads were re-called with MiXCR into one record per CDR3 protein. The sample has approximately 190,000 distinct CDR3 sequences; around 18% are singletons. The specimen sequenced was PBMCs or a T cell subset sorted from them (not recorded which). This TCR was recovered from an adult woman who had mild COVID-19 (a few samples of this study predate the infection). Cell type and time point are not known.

The CDR3 protein is CASGETGFSEQYF. The CDR3 nucleotides are TGCGCCAGCGGGGAGACAGGGTTCTCCGAGCAGTACTTC. V and J are TRBV5-1 and TRBJ2-7, with TRBD1 identical over 7 bases. CDR1 and CDR2 from the germline V gene are SGHRS and YFSETQ. CDR3 length: 13 amino acids. V was clipped by 7 bases and J by 6 bases; unmatched bases: 10. The whole variable domain, filled in from reference TRBV5-1 and TRBJ2-7, reads KAGVTQTPRYLIKTRGQQVTLSCSPISGHRSVSWYQQTPGQGLQFLFEYFSETQRNKGNFPGRFSGRQFSNSRSEMNVSTLELGDSALYLCASGETGFSEQYFGPGTRLTVT.